Here is one T cell receptor (beta chain) with its context. The data were obtained in a study of technical replicates of blood from a few donors. The CDR3 covers 14 residues. Germline V lookup: CDR1 SGHNT, CDR2 YENEEA. V was pared by 3 bases and J by 2 bases, with 9 bases between. Assay: immunoSEQ multiplex PCR; the TCRdb copy retains only in-frame clones and omits some. Among some 90,000 clones listed, 95% were seen once. The TCR sequence derives from a human donor in good health. The chain has TRBV11-3 and TRBJ2-3; D is perhaps TRBD2 (5 bases). Sequencing input: T cells isolated from PBMCs. DNA of the CDR3: TGTGCCAGCAGCTTTTTCCGGGACACAGATACGCAGTATTTT. It is translated as CASSFFRDTDTQYF.